Below, 10 T cell receptor beta chains from the same sample are listed, as sequenced in a study of shared clonotypes between healthy human individuals. TCRdb's copy holds only in-frame clones and misses some; the assay was immunoSEQ multiplex PCR. The sample consists of about 2.3 million clones, 80% to 95% of them appearing once. Sample: naive CD4+ T cells from PBMCs. Noted subset: CD45RA+ positively selected. The receptors originated from a young man in good health. Some clones in this sample may be carry-over from other donors' samples.

The J gene is TRBJ2-5, the V gene TRBV10-1; 9 bases are a match to TRBD1. Per the germline V gene, CDR1 is WNHNN and CDR2 is SYGVQD (reference sequence). Trimming removed 5 bases from V and 5 bases from J; junction bases left unmatched: 3. This CDR3 comprises 13 residues. CDR3 sequence reads: CASSNRGLETQYF. In DNA, the CDR3 is TGCGCCAGCAGTAACAGGGGGCTGGAGACCCAGTACTTC.

The chain employs TRBV7-2 and TRBJ2-7; perhaps TRBD1 as D (7 bases). In germline, CDR1 is SGHTA, CDR2 FQGNSA. The CDR3 totals 14 residues. The V end was cut by 1 base, the J end by 7 bases, with 14 bases between. The CDR3 is CASSLVGRGEEQYF. CDR3 DNA: TGTGCCAGCAGCTTAGTAGGCAGGGGGGAAGAGCAGTACTTC.

V is TRBV7-6 and J is TRBJ2-5; tentatively, D is TRBD2 (5 bases). Trimming took off 5 bases at V and 4 bases at J, with 11 bases between the two ends. The CDR3 covers 13 residues. Per germline, CDR1 SGHVS and CDR2 FNYEAQ. The CDR3: CASSQSGLETQYF. CDR3 nucleotide sequence: TGTGCCAGCAGCCAGAGCGGACTAGAGACCCAGTACTTC.

The count of this clone is one. This chain connects TRBV7-9 to TRBJ2-1; 9 positions agree with TRBD1. After removal of 5 bases from V and 1 base from J, the junction contained 3 bases not matched to a gene. Germline V gives CDR1 SEHNR, CDR2 FQNEAQ (reference sequence). The CDR3 loop spans 15 amino acids. CDR3 nucleotides: TGTGCCAGCAGCGGGACAGGGTGGTCCTACAATGAGCAGTTCTTC. Encoded protein: CASSGTGWSYNEQFF.

The chain is built from TRBV18 and TRBJ2-1, with TRBD2 matching 7 bases. The CDR3 consists of 15 residues. In germline, CDR1 is KGHSH, CDR2 LQKENI. Unmatched junction bases numbered 10, after V lost 4 bases and J lost 7 bases. CDR3 region: CASSQNSGTGNEQFF. In DNA, the CDR3 is TGTGCCAGCTCACAAAACAGCGGGACCGGGAATGAGCAGTTCTTC.

There are a few counts of this clone. The chain combines TRBV27 with TRBJ1-5, with D perhaps matching TRBD1 (5 bases). The germline gives CDR1 MNHEY, CDR2 SMNVEV (reference sequence). The CDR3 consists of 12 residues. The ends were cut back, 6 bases at V and 7 bases at J, with 10 bases in the middle. CDR3 loop: CASRSGDQPQHF. As DNA, the CDR3 is TGTGCCAGCAGATCCGGGGACCAGCCCCAGCATTTT.

This clone was seen just once. In the same sample, other DNA sequences code for this CDR3. The V call is TRBV28, the J call TRBJ2-7; D is perhaps TRBD2 (5 bases). V was cut by 5 bases and J by 7 bases, with 12 bases left in between. Germline CDR1 MDHEN, CDR2 SYDVKM. The CDR3 is 12 amino acids. CDR3 sequence: CASSPPGGEQYF. CDR3 bases: TGTGCCAGCAGTCCACCCGGAGGAGAGCAGTACTTC.

The J gene is TRBJ1-1, the V gene TRBV7-3, with 9 positions matching TRBD1. From germline, CDR1 is SGHTA and CDR2 FQGTGA. The CDR3 spans 15 residues. The V gene end was trimmed by 5 bases and the J gene end by 3 bases; junction bases not matched to a gene: 7. The CDR3 DNA sequence: TGTGCCAGCAGCGTCGGGGGACAGGGATACACTGAAGCTTTCTTT. Protein: CASSVGGQGYTEAFF.

The CDR3: CASSSEGAGNTIYF. CDR3 nucleotide sequence: TGTGCCAGCAGTTCTGAGGGGGCTGGAAACACCATATATTTT. This chain links TRBV28 with TRBJ1-3, with a weak D call TRBD1 (6 bases). CDR1 is MDHEN and CDR2 is SYDVKM in the germline V gene. The CDR3 covers 14 residues. Trimming pared 4 bases from V and 2 bases from J, leaving 9 bases between.

The V call is TRBV6-5, the J call TRBJ1-1; D might be TRBD1 (5 bases). CDR1 and CDR2 from the germline V gene are MNHEY and SVGAGI. V gave up 6 bases and J gave up 5 bases, with 13 bases separating them. The CDR3 consists of 13 residues. CDR3 DNA: TGTGCCAGCAGGCGACAGAGCGTAACTGAAGCTTTCTTT. This sequence encodes CASRRQSVTEAFF.